This T cell receptor beta chain was identified in a study of blood T cell repertoires in COVID-19. On the study more broadly: Acute and convalescent COVID-19 samples came from the United States, Italy and Spain. Nucleic acid was either cDNA or gDNA, and it came from T cells, B-cell-depleted T cells, or PBMCs.

In the original processing: Amplified reference gene primers provided the basis for estimating nucleated cell counts. Measured with immunoSEQ multiplex PCR; TCRdb has only the in-frame clones, and not every one. V and J calls and clone size are those listed in that table; D and trimming were worked out from the DNA. This sample has tens of thousands of clones; roughly 88% occur once, and the top ten carry approximately 5.6%. The germline CDR1 and CDR2 sequences are MNHEY and SVGAGI. The V end lost 0 bases, the J end lost 4 bases, and 12 bases lay between the germline ends. This CDR3 spans 15 amino acids.

This receptor was obtained from a woman between 55 and 75 years old with acute or convalescent COVID-19. The sequenced material came from peripheral blood. V is TRBV6-5 and J is TRBJ1-2; D call uncertain. DNA for the CDR3: TGTGCCAGCAGTTACTCAACAGAACCTACCTATGGCTACACCTTC. Its protein product is CASSYSTEPTYGYTF.